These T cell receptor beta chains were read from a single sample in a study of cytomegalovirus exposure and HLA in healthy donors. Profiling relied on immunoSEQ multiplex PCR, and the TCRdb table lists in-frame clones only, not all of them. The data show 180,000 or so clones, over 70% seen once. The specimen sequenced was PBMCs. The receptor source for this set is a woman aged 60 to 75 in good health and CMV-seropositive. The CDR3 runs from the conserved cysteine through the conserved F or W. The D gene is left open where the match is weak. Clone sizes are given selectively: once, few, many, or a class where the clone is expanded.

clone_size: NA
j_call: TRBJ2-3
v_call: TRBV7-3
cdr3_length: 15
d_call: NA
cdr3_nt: TGTGCCAGCAGCTTAAGTAGCGGAGGCACGGATACGCAGTATTTT
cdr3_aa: CASSLSSGGTDTQYF

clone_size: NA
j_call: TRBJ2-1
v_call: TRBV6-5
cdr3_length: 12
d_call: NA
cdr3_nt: TGTGCCAGCAGAGACCAGGTCTATGAGCAGTTCTTC
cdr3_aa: CASRDQVYEQFF

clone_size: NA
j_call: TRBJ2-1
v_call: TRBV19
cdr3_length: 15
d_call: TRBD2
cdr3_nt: TGTGCCAGTAGATTTAGCGGGGGGTCCTACAATGAGCAGTTCTTC
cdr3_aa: CASRFSGGSYNEQFF

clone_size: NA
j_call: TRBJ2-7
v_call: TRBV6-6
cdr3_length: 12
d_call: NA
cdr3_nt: TGTGCCAGCACAGGCAGGGACTACGAGCAGTACTTC
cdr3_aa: CASTGRDYEQYF

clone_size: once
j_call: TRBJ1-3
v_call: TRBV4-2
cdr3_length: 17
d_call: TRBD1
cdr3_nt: TGTGCCAGCAGCCAAGTTTTCAGGGGGGCGGTTGGAAACACCATATATTTT
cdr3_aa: CASSQVFRGAVGNTIYF

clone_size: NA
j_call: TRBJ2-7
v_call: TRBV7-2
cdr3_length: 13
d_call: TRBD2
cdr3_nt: TGTGCCAGCAGCTTCCTCCAGCGGGGCGAGCAGTACTTC
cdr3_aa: CASSFLQRGEQYF

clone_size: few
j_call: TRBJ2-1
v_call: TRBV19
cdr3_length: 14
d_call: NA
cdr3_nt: TGTGCCAGTAGTTTTAGGGGGGGGTACAATGAGCAGTTCTTC
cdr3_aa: CASSFRGGYNEQFF

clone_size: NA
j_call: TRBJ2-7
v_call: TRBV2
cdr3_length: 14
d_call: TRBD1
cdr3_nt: TGTGCCAGCAGCGGGGGACAGGGGGCCTCCGAGCAGTACTTC
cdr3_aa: CASSGGQGASEQYF

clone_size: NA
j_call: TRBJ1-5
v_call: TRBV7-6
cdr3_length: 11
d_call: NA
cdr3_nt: TGTGCCAGCCCTCTGAGGGAGGCCCAGCATTTT
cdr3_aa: CASPLREAQHF

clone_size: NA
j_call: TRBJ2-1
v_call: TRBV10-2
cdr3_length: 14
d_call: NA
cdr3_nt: TGCGCCAGCAGTGAGGGGGCGGAGGGCCTACGGGAGTTCTTC
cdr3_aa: CASSEGAEGLREFF

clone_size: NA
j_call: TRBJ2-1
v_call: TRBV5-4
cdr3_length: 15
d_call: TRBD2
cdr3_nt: TGTGCCAGCAGCCCCGAGCGGGAGTCTTACAATGAGCAGTTCTTC
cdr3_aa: CASSPERESYNEQFF

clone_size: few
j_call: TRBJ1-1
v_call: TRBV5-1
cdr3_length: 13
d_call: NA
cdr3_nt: TGCGCCAGCAGCTTGGACGGGTACACTGAAGCTTTCTTT
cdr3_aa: CASSLDGYTEAFF

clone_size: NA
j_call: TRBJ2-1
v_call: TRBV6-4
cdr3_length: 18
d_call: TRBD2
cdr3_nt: TGTGCCAGCAGTGACTCAGGGCTAGCGGGGGGGTCCAACAATGAGCAGTTCTTC
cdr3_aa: CASSDSGLAGGSNNEQFF

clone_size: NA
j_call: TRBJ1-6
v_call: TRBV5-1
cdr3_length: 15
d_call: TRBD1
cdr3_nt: TGCGCCAGCAGCCTAGGGACAGGGGGCGAATCACCCCTCCACTTT
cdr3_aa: CASSLGTGGESPLHF

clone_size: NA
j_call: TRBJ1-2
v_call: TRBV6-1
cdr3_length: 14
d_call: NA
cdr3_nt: TGTGCCAGCTATATGACCTCCGGGAGGCATGGCTACACCTTC
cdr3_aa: CASYMTSGRHGYTF

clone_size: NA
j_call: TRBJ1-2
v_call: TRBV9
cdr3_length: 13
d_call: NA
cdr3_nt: TGTGCCAGCAGCGCACAGGGAATAGAGGGCTACACCTTC
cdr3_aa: CASSAQGIEGYTF

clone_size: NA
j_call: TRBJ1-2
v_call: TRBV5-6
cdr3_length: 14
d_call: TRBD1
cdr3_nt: TGTGCCAGCAGCGGGCAGACAGGGGTTGTTGGCTACACCTTC
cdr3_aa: CASSGQTGVVGYTF

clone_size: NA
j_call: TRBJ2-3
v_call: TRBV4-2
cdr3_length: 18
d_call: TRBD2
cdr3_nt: TGTGCCAGCAGCCTAACCCTACTAGCGGACCAAAGCACAGATACGCAGTATTTT
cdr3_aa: CASSLTLLADQSTDTQYF

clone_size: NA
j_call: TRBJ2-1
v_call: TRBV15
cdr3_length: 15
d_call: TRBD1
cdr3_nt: TGTGCCACCAGCAGGGGGGACAGGGGGCGCCATGAGCAGTTCTTC
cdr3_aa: CATSRGDRGRHEQFF

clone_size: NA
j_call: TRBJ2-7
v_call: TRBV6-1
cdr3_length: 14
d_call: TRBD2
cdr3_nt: TGTGCCAGCAGTTCACTAGCGGCCCCCCGGGAGCAGTACTTC
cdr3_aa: CASSSLAAPREQYF

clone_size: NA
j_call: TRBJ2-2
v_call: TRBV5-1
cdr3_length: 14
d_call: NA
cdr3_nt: TGCGCCAGCAGCTTGGGCGGGACGAGCTCGGAGCTGTTTTTT
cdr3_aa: CASSLGGTSSELFF

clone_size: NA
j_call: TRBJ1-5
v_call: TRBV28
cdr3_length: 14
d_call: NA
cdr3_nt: TGTGCCAGCAGTTCAGACAGGCAAAATCAGCCCCAGCATTTT
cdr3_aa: CASSSDRQNQPQHF

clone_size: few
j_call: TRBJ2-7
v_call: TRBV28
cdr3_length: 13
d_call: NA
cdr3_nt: TGTGCCAGCAGCCCTGAGAGCTCCTACGAGCAGTACTTC
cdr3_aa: CASSPESSYEQYF

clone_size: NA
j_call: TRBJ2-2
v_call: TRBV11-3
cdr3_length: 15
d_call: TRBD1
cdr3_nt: TGTGCCAGCAGCTCCGGGACAGGGGCCTCCGGGGAGCTGTTTTTT
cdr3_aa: CASSSGTGASGELFF

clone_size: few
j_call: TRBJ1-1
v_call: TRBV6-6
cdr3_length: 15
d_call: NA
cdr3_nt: TGTGCCAGCTACATTAACCCTGCAGGGAACACTGAAGCTTTCTTT
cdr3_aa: CASYINPAGNTEAFF

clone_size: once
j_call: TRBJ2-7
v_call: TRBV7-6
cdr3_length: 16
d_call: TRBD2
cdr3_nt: TGTGCCAGCAGCTTAGACGACCTAGCGGGAGAGTACGAGCAGTACTTC
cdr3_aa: CASSLDDLAGEYEQYF